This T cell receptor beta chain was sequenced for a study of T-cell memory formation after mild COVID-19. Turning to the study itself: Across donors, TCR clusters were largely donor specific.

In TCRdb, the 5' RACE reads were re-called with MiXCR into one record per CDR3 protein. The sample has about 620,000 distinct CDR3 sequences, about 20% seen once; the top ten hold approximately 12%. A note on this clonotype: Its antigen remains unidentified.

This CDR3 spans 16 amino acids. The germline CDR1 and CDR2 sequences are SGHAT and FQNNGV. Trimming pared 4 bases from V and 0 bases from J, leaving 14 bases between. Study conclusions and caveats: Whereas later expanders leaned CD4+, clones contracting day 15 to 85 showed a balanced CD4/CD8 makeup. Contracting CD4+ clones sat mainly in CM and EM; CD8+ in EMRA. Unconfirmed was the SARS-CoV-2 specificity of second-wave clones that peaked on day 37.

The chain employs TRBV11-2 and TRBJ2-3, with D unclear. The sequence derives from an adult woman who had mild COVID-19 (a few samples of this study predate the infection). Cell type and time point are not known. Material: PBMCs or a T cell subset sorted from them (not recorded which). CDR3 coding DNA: TGTGCCAGCAGCTCACTCCAATGGGGTAGCACAGATACGCAGTATTTT. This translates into CASSSLQWGSTDTQYF. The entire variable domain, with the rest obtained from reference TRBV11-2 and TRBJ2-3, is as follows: EAGVAQSPRYKIIEKRQSVAFWCNPISGHATLYWYQQILGQGPKLLIQFQNNGVVDDSQLPKDRFSAERLKGVDSTLKIQPAKLEDSAVYLCASSSLQWGSTDTQYFGPGTRLTVL.